This TCR beta chain was identified during a study of blood T cell repertoires in COVID-19. Study-level background: Acute and convalescent COVID-19 specimens originated in the United States, Italy and Spain.

Followed over time, Seattle patients had been enrolled while infection was active. Original processing notes: It was from reference gene primer amplification that nucleated cell counts were estimated. TCRdb's table, derived via immunoSEQ multiplex PCR, lists solely in-frame clones and lacks some. V and J calls and clone size follow that table, whereas D and trimming were derived from the DNA. This table holds 290,000 or so clones, 91% found once. The germline V gene has CDR1 LNHDA and CDR2 SQIVND (reference sequence). There are 13 residues in the CDR3. V lost 5 bases, J lost 8 bases, and 10 bases lay in between.

The V call is TRBV19, the J call TRBJ1-6, with D unresolved. Sequenced material: peripheral blood. The receptor was isolated from a woman aged 25 to 39 with COVID-19, enrolled during active disease. The CDR3 reads CASSSEGDSPLHF. The DNA for the CDR3 is TGTGCCAGTAGTTCCGAGGGCGATTCACCCCTCCACTTT.